Below, 2 T cell receptor beta chains from the same sample are listed, as sequenced in a study of shared clonotypes between healthy human individuals. Profiled with immunoSEQ multiplex PCR; TCRdb holds only in-frame clones, not every one. The sample includes about 2.4 million clones, over 85% of them seen just once. Sequencing was done on a sample of naive CD4+ T cells from PBMCs. Subset here: CD45RA+ positively selected. The receptors shown here come from a man aged 18 to 29 in good health. Some clones in this sample may be carry-over from other donors' samples.

The chain has TRBV5-4 and TRBJ2-3; TRBD2 aligns across 13 bases. This CDR3 spans 17 amino acids. With V trimmed by 4 bases and J by 2 bases, 7 bases remained unmatched. CDR1 and CDR2 (germline): SGHNT, YYREEE (reference sequence). CDR3 protein: CASSLAGLAGNTDTQYF. The CDR3 DNA is TGTGCCAGCAGCCTAGCGGGACTAGCGGGGAACACAGATACGCAGTATTTT.

This chain links TRBV27 with TRBJ2-7, with 7 bases aligning to TRBD1. The CDR3 runs 16 residues. V lost 1 base, J lost 1 base, and 7 bases stayed unmatched. CDR1 is MNHEY, CDR2 SMNVEV, per germline (reference sequence). CDR3 region: CASSLFSTGDSYEQYF. The CDR3 nucleotides read TGTGCCAGCAGTTTATTTTCTACAGGGGATTCCTACGAGCAGTACTTC.